The 3 T cell receptor beta chains given below trace back to one sample, sequenced in a study of T cells in localized non-small cell lung cancer. Only in-frame clones appear in the TCRdb table, and some are missing; sequencing was by immunoSEQ multiplex PCR. The sample records fewer than 25,000 clones, 75% to 95% being singletons. The specimen comprised peripheral blood, sampled before any cancer treatment. These receptors originate from a male donor aged 60 or over with stage I squamous cell lung carcinoma.

The V and J genes are TRBV15 and TRBJ2-5, with D perhaps TRBD1 (6 bases). The CDR3 runs 15 residues. Germline CDR1 LNHNV, CDR2 YYDKDF (reference sequence). V lost 0 bases and J 3 bases, leaving 11 bases between the germline ends. CDR3 in amino acids: CATSRDVTGKETQYF. In DNA form, the CDR3 reads TGTGCCACCAGCAGAGATGTAACAGGGAAAGAGACCCAGTACTTC.

The V and J genes are TRBV30 and TRBJ2-4; TRBD2 might be the D (6 bases). The V end was cut by 6 bases, the J end by 0 bases, with 12 bases between. The CDR3 is 14 residues long. Germline-derived CDR1 and CDR2 are GTSNPN and SVGIG (reference sequence). Here the CDR3 reads CACREAGAKNIQYF. Written as DNA, the CDR3 is TGTGCCTGTAGAGAAGCGGGAGCCAAAAACATTCAGTACTTC.

The V and J genes are TRBV5-1 and TRBJ1-2, with a weak D call TRBD1 (6 bases). Trimming took off 0 bases at V and 6 bases at J, with 12 bases between the two ends. The length of the CDR3 is 14 residues. Germline V gene data show CDR1 as SGHRS and CDR2 as YFSETQ. CDR3 sequence reads: CASSLVAGADGYTF. CDR3 sequence (DNA): TGCGCCAGCAGCTTGGTAGCGGGGGCTGATGGCTACACCTTC.